This T cell receptor (beta chain) derives from a study of cytomegalovirus exposure and HLA in healthy donors. This clone has a handful of counts. What it recognizes is unknown. The donors, nominally healthy at sampling, likely had unrecorded immune exposures. Study-wide points: Among the CMV-associated chains, a few were confirmed in vitro as specific for CMV antigens. Rare TCR sequences predominated, though certain public TCRs were found in many donors. It was likely that a cluster of highly shared sequence variants was a sequencing artifact.

It was with 60 Vbeta and 13 Jbeta primers that the PCR ran. Libraries were prepared by immunoSEQ multiplex PCR; TCRdb keeps only in-frame clonotypes and omits some of them. The repertoire includes about 130,000 clones, 70% to 85% of them detected once, and about 2.4% sits in the top ten. The CDR3 consists of 14 residues. Looked up from germline, CDR1 is SGHRS and CDR2 is YFSETQ. V lost 2 bases, J lost 1 base, and 8 bases lay in between. V gene TRBV5-1 combines with J gene TRBJ2-3; D possibly corresponds to TRBD2 (5 bases). The TCR sequence derives from a woman aged 60-75 years in good health and CMV-seropositive. Sequenced material: PBMCs. The DNA of the CDR3 is TGCGCCAGCAGCTTCGTGGAGGGCACAGATACGCAGTATTTT. Protein sequence: CASSFVEGTDTQYF.